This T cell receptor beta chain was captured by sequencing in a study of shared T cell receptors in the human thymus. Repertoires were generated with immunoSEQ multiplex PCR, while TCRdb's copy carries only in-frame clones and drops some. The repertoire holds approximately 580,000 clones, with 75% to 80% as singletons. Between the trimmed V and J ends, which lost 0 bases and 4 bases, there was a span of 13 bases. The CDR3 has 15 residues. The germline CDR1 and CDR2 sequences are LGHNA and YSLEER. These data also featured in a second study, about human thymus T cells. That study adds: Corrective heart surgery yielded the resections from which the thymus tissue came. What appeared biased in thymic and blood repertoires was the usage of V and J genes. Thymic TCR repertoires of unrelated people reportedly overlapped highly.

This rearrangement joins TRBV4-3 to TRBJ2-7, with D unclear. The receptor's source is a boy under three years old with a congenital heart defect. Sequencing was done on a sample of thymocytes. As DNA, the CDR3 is TGCGCCAGCAGCCAAGACAGGCTTCGCCGGTACGAGCAGTACTTC. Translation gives CASSQDRLRRYEQYF.